This T cell receptor beta chain emerged from a study of cytomegalovirus exposure and HLA in healthy donors. It was healthy bone marrow donors who served as donors. Of note for this clone: The antigen is undetermined.

The germline gives CDR1 MDHEN, CDR2 SYDVKM. Trimming took 5 bases from V and 5 from J; bases not matched to a gene: 5. The CDR3 covers 14 residues. Primers included in the PCR were 60 Vbeta and 13 Jbeta primers. In the authors' methods: Unique TCR beta chains numbered approximately 80 million in a later analysis, with roughly 11 million shared. Measured with immunoSEQ multiplex PCR; TCRdb has only the in-frame clones, and not every one. The V and J calls and clone size come from that table; D and trimming were worked out from the DNA. The sample includes around 92,000 clones, about 74% of them seen just once. Study findings and constraints: Usually a TCR sequence was rare, but some public TCRs were found in many donors. According to the study, 150 to 200 TCR beta chains were cytomegalovirus-associated.

This receptor was obtained from a man aged 60 to 69 in good health and CMV-seropositive. This sequence joins TRBV28 and TRBJ2-1; TRBD1 matches at 8 bases. The specimen sequenced was PBMCs. The CDR3 spells CASSRPGGHNEQFF. CDR3 DNA sequence: TGTGCCAGCAGTCGCCCAGGGGGCCACAATGAGCAGTTCTTC.